The 16 T cell receptor beta chains listed next were all sequenced from one sample in a study of T-cell reconstitution after alpha-beta-depleted transplantation in children. The TCRbeta library incorporated unique molecular identifiers. MiXCR was run by TCRdb on the PCR reads, yielding one entry per CDR3 protein. The table records 120,000 to 150,000 distinct CDR3 sequences, about 8.8% of them present only once. The sequences come from PBMCs, mostly from graft donor cells, collected 180 days after TCRalphabeta/CD19-depleted stem cell transplant. The receptor set was obtained from a female patient aged 2-10 years who had a stem cell transplant for congenital amegakaryocytic thrombocytopenia, so the T cells may come from the graft donor.

The sample holds many counts of this clonotype. The chain uses TRBV15 and TRBJ2-5, with TRBD1 matching over 7 bases. Germline CDR1 and CDR2: LNHNV and YYDKDF (reference sequence). The CDR3 is 15 amino acids. V lost 5 bases, J lost 4 bases, and 10 bases stayed unmatched. The CDR3 sequence is CATSGRRHRGETQYF. The DNA for the CDR3 is TGTGCCACCAGCGGTAGGCGGCACAGGGGAGAGACCCAGTACTTC.

This clonotype has a handful of counts. The chain employs TRBV10-3 and TRBJ1-1; D is undetermined. The V end was cut by 4 bases, the J end by 2 bases, with 11 bases between. The V gene's germline CDR1 is ENHRY and CDR2 SYGVKD. The CDR3 runs to 14 residues. CDR3 loop: CAISALGGNTEAFF. CDR3 sequence (DNA): TGTGCCATCAGTGCCCTTGGCGGCAACACTGAAGCTTTCTTT.

The sample holds many counts of this clonotype. J is TRBJ2-3 and V is TRBV5-1, with 10 nucleotides matching TRBD1. Looked up from germline, CDR1 is SGHRS and CDR2 is YFSETQ. With V trimmed by 5 bases and J by 0 bases, 0 bases remained unmatched. CDR3 length: 14 residues. The chain's CDR3 is CASRGQGSTDTQYF. The CDR3 DNA is TGCGCCAGCAGGGGACAGGGGAGCACAGATACGCAGTATTTT.

This clonotype was counted at least ten times. This CDR3 reads CASRDRGGNEQFF. The CDR3 DNA follows: TGTGCCAGCCGGGACAGGGGTGGCAATGAGCAGTTCTTC. The chain employs TRBV3-1 and TRBJ2-1; 10 positions match TRBD1. This CDR3 is 13 amino acids long. CDR1 LGHDT and CDR2 YNNKEL come from the germline V gene (reference sequence). With V trimmed by 8 bases and J by 6 bases, 4 bases remained unmatched.

The chain links TRBV10-3 to TRBJ1-5; 10 bases are a match to TRBD1. Germline V gene sequence: CDR1 ENHRY, CDR2 SYGVKD. This CDR3 is 16 amino acids long. V dropped 4 bases and J dropped 7; count of bases not matched to a gene: 10. CDR3 protein: CAISAPGQGLWQPQHF. The CDR3 DNA reads as TGTGCCATCAGTGCACCGGGACAGGGGTTGTGGCAGCCCCAGCATTTT.

This clonotype occurred many times. The gene calls are TRBV13 and TRBJ1-1; D call uncertain. V lost 3 bases to trimming and J lost 8 bases, with 10 bases between them. The CDR3 length is 12 residues. Germline V gene sequence: CDR1 PRHDT, CDR2 FYEKMQ (reference sequence). Here the CDR3 reads CASSFLGREAFF. DNA for the CDR3: TGTGCCAGCAGCTTTCTAGGTCGCGAAGCTTTCTTT. The full variable domain, completed using reference TRBV13 and TRBJ1-1, is AAGVIQSPRHLIKEKRETATLKCYPIPRHDTVYWYQQGPGQDPQFLISFYEKMQSDKGSIPDRFSAQQFSDYHSELNMSSLELGDSALYFCASSFLGREAFFGQGTRLTVV.

This clonotype showed up many times. CDR3 bases: TGTGCCAGCAGACCCGGGGGGGCCCGGACCGGGGAGCTGTTTTTT. It specifies CASRPGGARTGELFF. This chain connects TRBV12-3 or TRBV12-4 to TRBJ2-2; 8 bases fit TRBD2. CDR3 length: 15 amino acids. V shed 6 bases and J 5 bases; nucleotides not matched to a gene: 8.

This clonotype was picked up a small number of times. The rearrangement joins TRBV29-1 to TRBJ1-1; D is undetermined. This CDR3 is 12 amino acids long. V was trimmed by 0 bases and J by 9 bases, leaving 11 bases between them. Germline loops: CDR1 SQVTM, CDR2 ANQGSEA. As DNA, the CDR3 is TGCAGCGTTGAAGAACCGGGCCAAAAAGCTTTCTTT. This sequence encodes CSVEEPGQKAFF.

V is TRBV6-2 or TRBV6-3 and J is TRBJ1-1; D ambiguous. CDR1 and CDR2 from the germline V gene are MNHEY and SVGEGT. The V gene lost 5 bases and the J gene lost 2 bases, with 9 bases spanning the gap. The CDR3 runs 13 residues. This CDR3 is CASSASPNTEAFF. DNA of the CDR3: TGTGCCAGCAGTGCCTCACCTAACACTGAAGCTTTCTTT.

This clonotype was counted once. This chain joins TRBV7-9 and TRBJ2-6, with a weak D call TRBD2 (5 bases). The CDR3 runs to 15 residues. The V end lost 5 bases, the J end lost 2 bases, and 10 bases lay between the germline ends. Germline V gene sequence: CDR1 SEHNR, CDR2 FQNEAQ (reference sequence). The CDR3 loop reads CASSRRVPGANVLTF. The CDR3 region has the DNA TGTGCCAGCAGCCGGCGGGTGCCTGGGGCCAACGTCCTGACTTTC.

The rearrangement uses TRBV5-6 and TRBJ2-7, with TRBD2 matching 11 bases. CDR1 and CDR2 from the germline V gene are SGHDT and YYEEEE. The trim removed 4 bases at V and 1 base at J, leaving 10 bases unmatched. The CDR3 extends over 17 amino acids. The CDR3 DNA follows: TGTGCCAGCAGCCCGGGACTAGCGGTGGGAGGGTCCTACGAGCAGTACTTC. This sequence encodes CASSPGLAVGGSYEQYF.

This clonotype was recorded at least ten times. The J gene is TRBJ2-3, the V gene TRBV29-1; D remains ambiguous. V dropped 1 base and J dropped 1 base, with 3 bases sitting between them. The CDR3 runs 12 residues. The germline gives CDR1 SQVTM, CDR2 ANQGSEA. In DNA, the CDR3 is TGCAGCGTTGAAGTGGGCACAGATACGCAGTATTTT. Amino acid sequence: CSVEVGTDTQYF.

This clonotype was recorded many times. CDR3 DNA: TGTGCCAGCAGCTTAGGACTAGTTGTAGATACGCAGTATTTT. Translation: CASSLGLVVDTQYF. V is TRBV7-9 and J is TRBJ2-3, with D possibly matching TRBD2 (6 bases). Trimming stripped 1 base from V and 5 bases from J, with 10 bases between. The CDR3 runs 14 residues. Per germline, CDR1 SEHNR and CDR2 FQNEAQ (reference sequence).

This clonotype was recorded a few times. This chain links TRBV20-1 with TRBJ2-2; D might be TRBD2 (6 bases). Trimming shortened V by 1 base and J by 3 bases, and 15 bases separated the two germline ends. The CDR3 spans 16 residues. In germline, CDR1 is DFQATT, CDR2 SNEGSKA (reference sequence). This chain's CDR3 is CSARVEVADYTGELFF. CDR3 DNA sequence: TGCAGTGCTAGAGTAGAAGTAGCGGACTACACCGGGGAGCTGTTTTTT.

The CDR3 nucleotides are TGTGCCAGCACTCCGGGACTAGCGTCTGATGAGCAGTTCTTC. Protein sequence: CASTPGLASDEQFF. The chain links TRBV12-3 or TRBV12-4 to TRBJ2-1; 10 bases fit TRBD2. This CDR3 contains 14 residues. The trim removed 7 bases at V and 8 bases at J, leaving 8 bases unmatched.

In this sample, this clonotype turned up many times. The chain has TRBV6-1 and TRBJ2-3; 7 bases line up with TRBD1. V was clipped by 7 bases and J by 4 bases; unmatched bases: 8. The V gene's germline CDR1 is MNHNS and CDR2 SASEGT. The CDR3 loop spans 14 amino acids. CDR3 sequence: CASNTVQGADTQYF. CDR3 in DNA: TGTGCCAGCAACACGGTGCAGGGGGCAGATACGCAGTATTTT.